These 27 T cell receptor beta chains were all obtained from the same sample, sequenced in a study of blood T cell repertoires in COVID-19. Here immunoSEQ multiplex PCR was the method, and the copy in TCRdb shows in-frame clones only, minus some. The table has roughly 250,000 clones, around 85% seen once. Sequencing was carried out using PBMCs or T cells enriched from blood (not recorded which). These receptors all come from a woman aged 25-40 years who had recovered from COVID-19.

This clone was recorded only once. J is TRBJ2-7 and V is TRBV19, with D tentatively TRBD1 (5 bases). The V gene lost 9 bases and the J gene lost 4 bases, with 10 bases spanning the gap. Per the germline V gene, CDR1 is LNHDA and CDR2 is SQIVND (reference sequence). The CDR3 is 11 residues long. The CDR3 nucleotides read TGTGCCAGACCGACAGCGTACGAGCAGTACTTC. Translated: CARPTAYEQYF.

Written as DNA, the CDR3 is TGTGCCAGCAGTGAAGCGGCATCCAAAAACATTCAGTACTTC. As protein: CASSEAASKNIQYF. The V and J genes are TRBV6-1 and TRBJ2-4; D is undetermined. CDR1 and CDR2 from the germline V gene are MNHNS and SASEGT. CDR3 length: 14 amino acids. V lost 0 bases and J 2 bases, leaving 5 bases between the germline ends.

This clone was seen only a few times. The chain links TRBV7-2 to TRBJ2-5, with 8 bases matching TRBD1. Germline values: CDR1 SGHTA, CDR2 FQGNSA. The ends lost 3 bases at V and 4 bases at J; junction bases unmatched: 10. The CDR3 extends over 16 amino acids. The CDR3 reads CASSLRTGRTAETQYF. The CDR3, as DNA: TGTGCCAGCAGCTTGCGGACAGGGAGGACAGCAGAGACCCAGTACTTC. Based on the CDR3 plus reference TRBV7-2 and TRBJ2-5, the full variable domain is GAGVSQSPSNKVTEKGKDVELRCDPISGHTALYWYRQSLGQGLEFLIYFQGNSAPDKSGLPSDRFSAERTGGSVSTLTIQRTQQEDSAVYLCASSLRTGRTAETQYFGPGTRLLVL.

The chain couples TRBV3-1 (or the pseudogene TRBV3-2) to TRBJ1-1; 11 bases are a match to TRBD1. After removal of 5 bases from V and 11 bases from J, the junction contained 7 bases not matched to a gene. The germline V gene has CDR1 LGHDT and CDR2 YNNKEL (reference sequence). The CDR3 sequence is 13 residues long. The chain's CDR3 is CASSKGQGGYAFF. In DNA, the CDR3 is TGTGCCAGCAGCAAGGGACAGGGGGGGTACGCTTTCTTT.

Only one count was recorded for this clone. The CDR3 is CASSQYRSPYNEQFF. CDR3 in DNA: TGTGCCAGCAGCCAATACCGGTCACCCTACAATGAGCAGTTCTTC. V usage is TRBV14 and J usage is TRBJ2-1; no clear D. From germline, CDR1 is SGHDN and CDR2 FVKESK. The CDR3 contains 15 residues. Trimming left V 2 bases short and J 2 bases short, with 10 bases between.

The chain employs TRBV5-1 and TRBJ2-3, with TRBD1 matching over 8 bases. Germline CDR1 and CDR2: SGHRS and YFSETQ. The CDR3 runs 14 residues. With V trimmed by 3 bases and J by 4 bases, 4 bases remained unmatched. The chain's CDR3 is CASSWTGLADTQYF. The CDR3, as DNA: TGCGCCAGCAGCTGGACAGGGCTGGCAGATACGCAGTATTTT.

The chain links TRBV10-2 to TRBJ1-4, with D possibly TRBD1 on 6 matching bases. V lost 4 bases and J lost 8, with 17 bases in between. The CDR3 length is 15 residues. The germline gives CDR1 WSHSY, CDR2 SAAADI. The CDR3 DNA is TGCGCCAGCAGTGGGCAGGGGAAGTCGGGAGAAAAACTGTTTTTT. It translates to CASSGQGKSGEKLFF.

This chain links TRBV30 with TRBJ1-6; 8 bases match TRBD1. The V and J ends lost 8 bases and 10 bases, in that order; junction bases with no gene match: 19. CDR1 and CDR2 from the germline V gene are GTSNPN and SVGIG (reference sequence). This CDR3 has 16 residues. The CDR3 region is CATSRDRPPLGSPLHF. The CDR3 nucleotides read TGTGCCACAAGCCGGGACAGGCCCCCATTGGGGTCACCCCTCCACTTT.

The chain uses TRBV7-9 and TRBJ1-1, with unresolved D. This CDR3 comprises 15 residues. Germline V gene sequence: CDR1 SEHNR, CDR2 FQNEAQ (reference sequence). V shed 5 bases and J shed 9 bases, with 22 bases lying between them. CDR3 DNA: TGTGCCAGCAGCCTACTAGGAGGTGACACCGGGAAAGCTTTCTTT. Its protein product is CASSLLGGDTGKAFF.

V gene TRBV15 combines with J gene TRBJ2-5; no firm D call. Germline assignment: CDR1 LNHNV and CDR2 YYDKDF (reference sequence). The V end was cut by 1 base, the J end by 5 bases, with 14 bases between. The CDR3 extends over 15 amino acids. CDR3 region: CATSRARSWSETQYF. As DNA, the CDR3 is TGTGCCACCAGCAGAGCCCGGTCGTGGTCGGAGACCCAGTACTTC.

The gene calls are TRBV2 and TRBJ1-1; tentative D call: TRBD1 (5 bases). The CDR3 is 13 amino acids. Germline V gene sequence: CDR1 SNHLY, CDR2 FYNNEI. Trimming removed 5 bases from V and 1 base from J, with 8 bases in between. In DNA form, the CDR3 reads TGTGCCAGCAGTCGACAGAAGAACACTGAAGCTTTCTTT. Translating it yields CASSRQKNTEAFF.

The V call is TRBV19, the J call TRBJ2-7, with TRBD1 identical over 9 bases. After removal of 4 bases from V and 3 bases from J, the junction contained 7 bases not matched to a gene. This CDR3 contains 15 residues. Germline loops: CDR1 LNHDA, CDR2 SQIVND (reference sequence). As DNA, the CDR3 is TGTGCCAGTAGTACTGACAGGGGGAAGGTCTACGAGCAGTACTTC. Protein sequence: CASSTDRGKVYEQYF.

The chain uses TRBV7-2 and TRBJ1-2; 7 nucleotides match TRBD1. CDR3 size: 15 residues. With 6 bases clipped from V and 4 bases from J, the junction kept 11 bases outside the gene matches. Germline values: CDR1 SGHTA, CDR2 FQGNSA. The CDR3 nucleotides read TGTGCCAGCAGTTTCAGGGGGAATGTTGGCTATGGCTACACCTTC. This sequence encodes CASSFRGNVGYGYTF.

The gene calls are TRBV20-1 and TRBJ2-7; weak D call: TRBD1 (6 bases). Germline V lookup: CDR1 DFQATT, CDR2 SNEGSKA (reference sequence). The CDR3 contains 18 residues. V was cut by 3 bases and J by 4 bases, with 28 bases left in between. The CDR3 nucleotides read TGCAGTGCTAGTCAGGCAGATTTTTTTCTGGACAGCCCTTACGAGCAGTACTTC. Amino acids: CSASQADFFLDSPYEQYF.

This chain links TRBV14 with TRBJ2-7; TRBD1 matches 7 bases. This CDR3 has 15 amino acids. V lost 3 bases to trimming and J lost 6 bases; unmatched junction nucleotides: 11. Germline-derived CDR1 and CDR2 are SGHDN and FVKESK. DNA of the CDR3: TGTGCCAGCAGCCATCCTCAGGGACAGAGGGGCGAGCAGTACTTC. Encoded protein: CASSHPQGQRGEQYF.

The V gene is TRBV19, the J gene TRBJ1-1; D might be TRBD1 (5 bases). The ends were cut back, 7 bases at V and 8 bases at J, with 17 bases in the middle. This CDR3 is 13 amino acids long. Germline CDR1 is LNHDA and CDR2 is SQIVND (reference sequence). CDR3 sequence: CASTLVRGVEAFF. CDR3 nucleotide sequence: TGTGCCAGTACTCTGGTCCGGGGGGTGGAAGCTTTCTTT.

At least ten counts were recorded for this clone. V gene TRBV6-4 combines with J gene TRBJ1-2; 12 bases line up with TRBD1. Germline V gene sequence: CDR1 MRHNA, CDR2 SNTAGT. The V and J ends lost 5 bases and 4 bases, in that order; junction bases with no gene match: 14. The CDR3 spans 18 residues. The CDR3 region is CASSSLPGTGGSLYGYTF. The DNA for the CDR3 is TGTGCCAGCAGTTCCCTCCCCGGGACAGGGGGCTCTCTCTATGGCTACACCTTC.

The chain recombines TRBV4-2 with TRBJ1-4, with D possibly TRBD1 on 5 matching bases. The germline V and J ends were trimmed by 1 base and 10 bases, with 22 bases remaining between them. The CDR3 runs to 17 residues. Germline V lookup: CDR1 LGHNA, CDR2 YNFKEQ. CDR3 bases: TGTGCCAGCAGCCAAGCCTCTGGGGGGAAACGGGACGGAAAACTGTTTTTT. This translates into CASSQASGGKRDGKLFF.

V is TRBV11-2 and J is TRBJ1-5; D call uncertain. Trimming took off 0 bases at V and 5 bases at J, with 8 bases between the two ends. The CDR3 runs 14 residues. The germline CDR1 and CDR2 sequences are SGHAT and FQNNGV. This CDR3 is CASSLDQAYQPQHF. The CDR3 DNA reads TGTGCCAGCAGCTTAGATCAGGCTTATCAGCCCCAGCATTTT.

V usage is TRBV28 and J usage is TRBJ2-7; 7 bases match TRBD1. CDR1 is MDHEN, CDR2 SYDVKM, per germline. V was pared by 5 bases and J by 5 bases, with 12 bases of the junction left unmatched. The CDR3 has 15 residues. This CDR3 reads CASSLKTRGGHEQYF. The CDR3 coding sequence is TGTGCCAGCAGTCTAAAAACCCGAGGGGGCCACGAGCAGTACTTC. The full variable domain, with the rest looked up from reference TRBV28 and TRBJ2-7, is DVKVTQSSRYLVKRTGEKVFLECVQDMDHENMFWYRQDPGLGLRLIYFSYDVKMKEKGDIPEGYSVSREKKERFSLILESASTNQTSMYLCASSLKTRGGHEQYFGPGTRLTVT.

The V gene is TRBV28, the J gene TRBJ1-5; 7 bases match TRBD1. Looked up from germline, CDR1 is MDHEN and CDR2 is SYDVKM. Unmatched junction bases numbered 17, after V lost 8 bases and J lost 10 bases. The CDR3 is made up of 15 amino acids. The CDR3 nucleotides read TGTGCCAGCCGATCCGCCGGGACAGTAGGTTACCCCCAGCATTTT. Translation gives CASRSAGTVGYPQHF.

The V call is TRBV19, the J call TRBJ2-2; D perhaps matches TRBD2 (6 bases). V was trimmed by 5 bases and J by 5 bases, leaving 24 bases between them. The germline gives CDR1 LNHDA, CDR2 SQIVND (reference sequence). The CDR3 is made up of 18 amino acids. The CDR3 DNA sequence: TGTGCCAGTAGTTCCCCAGGGACTTCAGCCACAGGAACCGGGGAGCTGTTTTTT. It is translated as CASSSPGTSATGTGELFF.

This chain links TRBV19 with TRBJ1-1; TRBD1 might be the D (5 bases). This CDR3 comprises 15 residues. Germline V gene sequence: CDR1 LNHDA, CDR2 SQIVND (reference sequence). The V end was cut by 4 bases, the J end by 2 bases, with 14 bases between. The CDR3 coding sequence is TGTGCCAGTAGTACAACACTCCAGGGTAACACTGAAGCTTTCTTT. Its translation is CASSTTLQGNTEAFF.

This chain uses TRBV28 with TRBJ1-1, with a tentative D call TRBD1 (5 bases). The CDR3 is 13 residues long. Trimming pared 3 bases from V and 3 bases from J, leaving 8 bases between. Per germline, CDR1 MDHEN and CDR2 SYDVKM. This CDR3 reads CASSFREDTEAFF. Written as DNA, the CDR3 is TGTGCCAGCAGTTTCAGGGAAGACACTGAAGCTTTCTTT.

V and J are TRBV11-2 and TRBJ2-3, with 7 nucleotides matching TRBD2. From germline, CDR1 is SGHAT and CDR2 FQNNGV. The CDR3 sequence is 15 residues long. J gave up 2 bases and V 5 bases, and 7 bases lay outside the gene matches. This CDR3 reads CASSQAGTTTDTQYF. CDR3 DNA: TGTGCCAGCAGCCAAGCCGGGACTACCACAGATACGCAGTATTTT.

V is TRBV28 and J is TRBJ2-7, with D uncertain. The CDR3 is made up of 14 amino acids. The ends were cut back, 7 bases at V and 0 bases at J, with 13 bases in the middle. Per the germline V gene, CDR1 is MDHEN and CDR2 is SYDVKM. DNA of the CDR3: TGTGCCAGCAAGGCGGTCCTCGGCTCCTACGAGCAGTACTTC. Encoded protein: CASKAVLGSYEQYF.

The V gene is TRBV11-2, the J gene TRBJ2-7, with 10 bases lining up with TRBD1. CDR1 is SGHAT, CDR2 FQNNGV, per germline. With V trimmed by 4 bases and J by 1 base, 7 bases remained unmatched. This CDR3 has 16 amino acids. The CDR3 DNA reads TGTGCCAGCAGCTCTCTTGGGACAGGGGCGTCCTACGAGCAGTACTTC. Translation gives CASSSLGTGASYEQYF.